This TCR beta chain was profiled in a study of regulatory T cells in long-lasting Graves disease. Arm-PCR with iRepertoire HTBI primers amplified the CDR3 regions for these TCR beta libraries. A single record per CDR3 protein comes from TCRdb applying MiXCR to the multiplex PCR reads. The sample shows 400,000 to 450,000 distinct CDR3 sequences, approximately 15% of them seen only once. This CDR3 comprises 13 residues. Per germline, CDR1 MDHEN and CDR2 SYDVKM. Unmatched junction bases numbered 6, after V lost 5 bases and J lost 5 bases. Stated time point: newly diagnosed GD, antithyroid drugs for less than 3 months. PBMC-derived RNA was used for the TCR library. This clonotype has ten or more counts. These sequences were also reported in another study, on T cells in Graves' hyperthyroidism and ophthalmopathy.

The source material was peripheral blood mononuclear cells (PBMCs), sampled at new diagnosis, from a patient treated with antithyroid drugs. The clonotype originates from a woman younger than 45 with Graves disease. The rearrangement links TRBV28 to TRBJ2-7; 7 nucleotides line up with TRBD1. The chain's CDR3 is CASSRYRGDEQYF. The CDR3 DNA reads as TGTGCCAGCAGTCGGTACAGGGGAGACGAGCAGTACTTC.